This TCR beta chain was captured in a study of T cell responses to AZD1222 COVID-19 vaccine. As for the study in general: Timing groups of about 4 and about 12 weeks for second doses were pooled.

Germline V gene sequence: CDR1 SGDLS, CDR2 YYNGEE. The CDR3 extends over 15 amino acids. V was trimmed by 4 bases and J by 0 bases, leaving 10 bases between them. As regards this clone: The target antigen is unknown.

Study-wide results and limits: Clonal diversity was possibly underestimated; the donors were predominantly white British and more often female. Spike-specific TCR breadth and depth both grew after two AZD1222 doses.

Sequencing was performed with immunoSEQ multiplex PCR; in TCRdb, only in-frame clones are kept and a portion is missing. The sample consists of roughly 100,000 clones, approximately 84% of them appearing once. Sequenced here: peripheral blood, sampled on day 0 of AZD1222 vaccination. This sequence was found in an adult in good health. The rearrangement uses TRBV9 and TRBJ1-4; unclear D gene. The CDR3 loop reads CASSPSGATNEKLFF. The CDR3 DNA reads as TGTGCCAGCAGCCCTAGTGGAGCAACTAATGAAAAACTGTTTTTT.